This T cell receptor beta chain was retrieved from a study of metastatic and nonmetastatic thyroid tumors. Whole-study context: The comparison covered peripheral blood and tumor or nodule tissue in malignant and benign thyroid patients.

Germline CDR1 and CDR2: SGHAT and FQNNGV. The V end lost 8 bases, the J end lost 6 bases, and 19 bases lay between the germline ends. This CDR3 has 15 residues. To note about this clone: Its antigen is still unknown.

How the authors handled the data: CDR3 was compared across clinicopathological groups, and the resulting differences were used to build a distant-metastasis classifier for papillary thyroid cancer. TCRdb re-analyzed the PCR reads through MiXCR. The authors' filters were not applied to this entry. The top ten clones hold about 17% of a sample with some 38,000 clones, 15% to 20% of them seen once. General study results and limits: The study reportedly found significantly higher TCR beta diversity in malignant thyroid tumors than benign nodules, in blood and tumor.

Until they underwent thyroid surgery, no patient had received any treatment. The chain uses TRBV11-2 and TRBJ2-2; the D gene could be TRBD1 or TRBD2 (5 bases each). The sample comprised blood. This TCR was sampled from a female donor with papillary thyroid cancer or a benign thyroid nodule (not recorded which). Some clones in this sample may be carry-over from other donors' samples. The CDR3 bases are TGTGCCAGCCATCAGTTACTGGGGGTCCCCGGGGAGCTGTTTTTT. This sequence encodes CASHQLLGVPGELFF.